This T cell receptor (beta chain) is drawn from a study of control samples from healthy donors and cancer patients. V was pared by 0 bases and J by 6 bases, with 9 bases between. There are 14 residues in the CDR3. CDR1 is KGHDR and CDR2 is SFDVKD in the germline V gene. TCRdb keeps only in-frame clones here, not all; method: immunoSEQ multiplex PCR. The data contain about 89,000 clones, roughly 86% of them singletons. Material for sequencing was blood. The source is a man aged 25 to 40 in good health. The V and J genes are TRBV24-1 and TRBJ2-3; no firm D call. The CDR3 DNA reads as TGTGCCACCAGTGATTTGACGGAGCCGGATACGCAGTATTTT. This translates into CATSDLTEPDTQYF.